Following are 25 T cell receptor beta chains from one sample sequenced in a study of cytomegalovirus exposure and HLA in healthy donors. Repertoires were generated with immunoSEQ multiplex PCR, while TCRdb's copy carries only in-frame clones and drops some. Of 90,000 to 150,000 clones listed, approximately 90% are singletons. Input material: PBMCs. These receptors originate from a man between 18 and 35 years old in good health and CMV-seropositive.

The rearrangement uses TRBV7-6 and TRBJ2-5, with TRBD2 as a possible D gene (6 bases). This CDR3 spans 17 amino acids. V lost 2 bases to trimming and J lost 6 bases, with 22 bases between them. The V gene's germline CDR1 is SGHVS and CDR2 FNYEAQ. The CDR3 is CASSLNGGAPMEKTQYF. CDR3 bases: TGTGCCAGCAGCTTAAACGGCGGGGCCCCGATGGAGAAGACCCAGTACTTC.

The chain is built from TRBV6-6 and TRBJ2-1, with a weak D call TRBD2 (6 bases). CDR1 and CDR2 (germline): MNHNY, SVGAGI (reference sequence). Deletions cut 0 bases from V and 0 bases from J, with 9 bases between. CDR3 length equals 16 residues. The CDR3 DNA is TGTGCCAGCAGTTACTCTTTCGGGGGCTCCTACAATGAGCAGTTCTTC. Residues: CASSYSFGGSYNEQFF.

This chain links TRBV5-1 with TRBJ2-2; 10 positions match TRBD2. Germline assignment: CDR1 SGHRS and CDR2 YFSETQ. The V and J ends lost 4 bases and 0 bases, in that order; junction bases with no gene match: 6. This CDR3 is 17 amino acids long. The CDR3 region has the DNA TGCGCCAGCAGCAACTTTAGCGGGGGGCCGAACACCGGGGAGCTGTTTTTT. It encodes CASSNFSGGPNTGELFF.

The gene calls are TRBV10-2 and TRBJ2-7, with D unclear. This CDR3 region has 12 residues. V lost 2 bases, J lost 3 bases, and 5 bases lay in between. The germline V gene has CDR1 WSHSY and CDR2 SAAADI. The CDR3 region has the DNA TGCGCCAGCAGTGAGGGCGGCTACGAGCAGTACTTC. This sequence encodes CASSEGGYEQYF.

The chain couples TRBV11-2 to TRBJ1-6, with unresolved D. This CDR3 comprises 16 residues. Germline-derived CDR1 and CDR2 are SGHAT and FQNNGV. V was shortened by 4 bases and J by 8 bases, with 18 bases between the two germline ends. The chain's CDR3 is CASSSLAQAPYSPLHF. The CDR3 region has the DNA TGTGCCAGCAGCTCCCTCGCCCAGGCCCCCTATTCACCCCTCCACTTT.

The gene calls are TRBV6-1 and TRBJ1-1; maybe TRBD1 (6 bases). Germline values: CDR1 MNHNS, CDR2 SASEGT. CDR3 length: 12 amino acids. The germline V and J ends were trimmed by 7 bases and 5 bases, with 11 bases remaining between them. The chain's CDR3 is CASNRDVTEAFF. In DNA form, the CDR3 reads TGTGCCAGCAACAGGGATGTGACTGAAGCTTTCTTT.

This chain uses TRBV7-8 with TRBJ1-6; 7 nucleotides match TRBD1. The junction had 8 bases not matched to a gene; V was cut back by 5 bases and J by 7 bases. Germline lookup yields CDR1 SGHVS and CDR2 FQNEAQ. The CDR3 runs 15 residues. CDR3 in DNA: TGTGCCAGCAGCCAGGGGGACAGACTAAATTCACCCCTCCACTTT. This gives the protein CASSQGDRLNSPLHF.

The V gene is TRBV6-5, the J gene TRBJ1-2, with 8 bases lining up with TRBD1. This CDR3 has 14 amino acids. Germline V gene sequence: CDR1 MNHEY, CDR2 SVGAGI. V lost 3 bases to trimming and J lost 4 bases; unmatched junction nucleotides: 4. The CDR3 region is CASSYGQGAYGYTF. CDR3 DNA: TGTGCCAGCAGTTATGGGCAGGGGGCCTATGGCTACACCTTC.

The chain couples TRBV6-5 to TRBJ1-2, with 10 nucleotides matching TRBD1. CDR1 and CDR2 (germline): MNHEY, SVGAGI. This CDR3 is built from 15 residues. V lost 3 bases, J lost 7 bases, and 8 bases stayed unmatched. CDR3 nucleotides: TGTGCCAGCAGTTATGCCGGGACAGGGGAGTTTGGCTACACCTTC. Encoded protein: CASSYAGTGEFGYTF.

The chain links TRBV28 to TRBJ2-3; 7 nucleotides align to TRBD1. From germline, CDR1 is MDHEN and CDR2 SYDVKM. The CDR3 contains 18 residues. The V and J ends lost 7 bases and 2 bases, in that order; junction bases with no gene match: 18. Here the CDR3 DNA reads TGTGCCAGCATCCGCTATCTGACCCGGGACAGATCCACAGATACGCAGTATTTT. Protein sequence: CASIRYLTRDRSTDTQYF.

The genes are TRBV5-8 and TRBJ2-1; D is uncertain. Germline CDR1 reads SGHTS; CDR2 reads YDEGEE. The CDR3 has 12 residues. V was cut by 4 bases and J by 3 bases, with 5 bases left in between. DNA of the CDR3: TGTGCCAGCAGCGGTAGCTACAATGAGCAGTTCTTC. It yields the protein CASSGSYNEQFF.

The chain combines TRBV29-1 with TRBJ1-2, with 7 bases identical to TRBD1. The CDR3 sequence is 19 residues long. Germline V gene sequence: CDR1 SQVTM, CDR2 ANQGSEA. With V trimmed by 4 bases and J by 1 base, 21 bases remained unmatched. CDR3 protein: CSVVLGAGTDGLDNYGYTF. The CDR3 DNA reads as TGCAGCGTTGTCCTTGGTGCTGGGACAGACGGACTTGATAACTATGGCTACACCTTC.

This chain joins TRBV7-9 and TRBJ2-7; maybe TRBD1 (6 bases). Germline CDR1 is SEHNR and CDR2 is FQNEAQ (reference sequence). The CDR3 spans 14 residues. With 3 bases removed from V and 2 bases from J, the gap between germline ends came to 11 bases. The CDR3 spells CASSFNRAPYEQYF. CDR3 sequence (DNA): TGTGCCAGCAGCTTTAACAGGGCCCCCTACGAGCAGTACTTC.

The gene calls are TRBV4-1 and TRBJ1-1; D unresolved. The CDR3 contains 14 residues. CDR1 and CDR2 (germline): MGHRA, YSYEKL. The V gene lost 0 bases and the J gene lost 11 bases, with 16 bases spanning the gap. CDR3 amino acids: CASSQDIRRAGAFF. Here the CDR3 DNA reads TGCGCCAGCAGCCAAGATATCAGGCGGGCCGGGGCTTTCTTT.

The chain uses TRBV29-1 and TRBJ2-5; TRBD1 might be the D (6 bases). The length of the CDR3 is 12 residues. The germline CDR1 and CDR2 sequences are SQVTM and ANQGSEA. With 5 bases removed from V and 12 bases from J, the gap between germline ends came to 19 bases. The CDR3: CSVLQQGSPKYF. In DNA, the CDR3 is TGCAGCGTTTTGCAACAGGGCTCTCCCAAGTACTTC. The variable domain in full, completed from reference TRBV29-1 and TRBJ2-5, reads SAVISQKPSRDICQRGTSLTIQCQVDSQVTMMFWYRQQPGQSLTLIATANQGSEATYESGFVIDKFPISRPNLTFSTLTVSNMSPEDSSIYLCSVLQQGSPKYFGPGTRLLVL.

This CDR3 reads CASTPSRGVTETQYF. The CDR3 DNA sequence: TGCGCCAGCACCCCGAGCAGGGGGGTGACGGAGACCCAGTACTTC. The V call is TRBV5-1, the J call TRBJ2-5; D might be TRBD1 (7 bases). V was cut by 6 bases and J by 5 bases, with 20 bases left in between. The CDR3 is made up of 15 amino acids. From germline, CDR1 is SGHRS and CDR2 YFSETQ.

Note on this clone: Other nucleotide sequences from this sample produce the same CDR3. V usage is TRBV2 and J usage is TRBJ1-2; TRBD1 is a possible D gene (6 bases). The CDR3 extends over 13 amino acids. CDR1 is SNHLY and CDR2 is FYNNEI in the germline V gene. V was trimmed by 6 bases and J by 2 bases, leaving 10 bases between them. The CDR3 loop reads CASSPGQNYGYTF. The CDR3 coding sequence is TGTGCCAGCAGCCCCGGACAGAACTATGGCTACACCTTC.

The chain links TRBV10-3 to TRBJ2-3; 13 nucleotides line up with TRBD2. CDR1 and CDR2 (germline): ENHRY, SYGVKD. After removal of 11 bases from V and 6 bases from J, the junction contained 14 bases not matched to a gene. The CDR3 runs 16 residues. The CDR3, as DNA: TGTGCCTCTAAAGGAGGGACTAGCGGGGTCGGGGATACGCAGTATTTT. This gives the protein CASKGGTSGVGDTQYF.

The CDR3 DNA is TGCGCCAGCAGCTTGACGGACGGAAGGAGGGAACTGTTTTTT. As protein: CASSLTDGRRELFF. The rearrangement links TRBV5-1 to TRBJ1-4; no clear D gene. The CDR3 length is 14 residues. Germline V gene data show CDR1 as SGHRS and CDR2 as YFSETQ. The V gene lost 1 base and the J gene lost 12 bases, with 16 bases spanning the gap.

The chain recombines TRBV19 with TRBJ2-7; possible D gene TRBD1, 6 bases. The length of the CDR3 is 15 residues. Trimming cost V 5 bases and J 5 bases, with 19 bases left between them. Germline CDR1 is LNHDA and CDR2 is SQIVND (reference sequence). CDR3 residues: CASSDPGHGRNEQYF. DNA for the CDR3: TGTGCCAGTAGTGACCCGGGACACGGGCGCAACGAGCAGTACTTC.

The genes are TRBV12-5 and TRBJ1-4; a possible D gene is TRBD1 (5 bases). The CDR3 has 17 amino acids. The germline gives CDR1 LGHNT, CDR2 FRNRAP. V was clipped by 0 bases and J by 7 bases, with 18 bases between them. DNA of the CDR3: TGTGCTAGTGGTTTGGTAATGACAGCTAGGGCTGCTGAAAAACTGTTTTTT. It translates to CASGLVMTARAAEKLFF. The full variable domain, its missing parts supplied by reference TRBV12-5 and TRBJ1-4, is DARVTQTPRHKVTEMGQEVTMRCQPILGHNTVFWYRQTMMQGLELLAYFRNRAPLDDSGMPKDRFSAEMPDATLATLKIQPSEPRDSAVYFCASGLVMTARAAEKLFFGSGTQLSVL.

This sequence joins TRBV7-2 and TRBJ1-2, with 9 bases fitting TRBD1. The CDR3 length is 13 residues. The V gene's germline CDR1 is SGHTA and CDR2 FQGNSA. With V trimmed by 5 bases and J by 8 bases, 6 bases remained unmatched. Here the CDR3 reads CASSIGQGRGYTF. CDR3 DNA: TGTGCCAGCAGCATTGGACAGGGGAGAGGCTACACCTTC.

The rearrangement uses TRBV6-5 and TRBJ2-7; D is possibly TRBD1 (6 bases). The V gene lost 0 bases and the J gene lost 2 bases, with 8 bases spanning the gap. This CDR3 region has 14 residues. Germline values: CDR1 MNHEY, CDR2 SVGAGI. DNA of the CDR3: TGTGCCAGCAGTTACTCCGCAGGGGCCTACGAGCAGTACTTC. This encodes CASSYSAGAYEQYF.

This clone was seen once. J is TRBJ2-1 and V is TRBV6-6; TRBD2 matches 7 bases. The CDR3 runs 12 residues. CDR1 is MNHNY and CDR2 is SVGAGI in the germline V gene (reference sequence). Germline trimming cut 1 base from V and 14 bases from J; bases unmatched to any gene: 5. CDR3 coding DNA: TGTGCCAGCAGTTACTGGGGGGGATTTGAGTTCTTC. Amino acid sequence: CASSYWGGFEFF.

The genes are TRBV15 and TRBJ1-1; a weak D match, TRBD1 (6 bases). Trimming took off 4 bases at V and 2 bases at J, with 17 bases between the two ends. There are 16 residues in the CDR3. Looked up from germline, CDR1 is LNHNV and CDR2 is YYDKDF (reference sequence). Here the CDR3 reads CATSTGRTGSNTEAFF. The CDR3 DNA reads TGTGCCACCAGCACAGGTAGAACAGGGTCCAACACTGAAGCTTTCTTT.